This T cell receptor beta chain emerged from a study of CD8+CD57+ T cells in acquired aplastic anemia. Study observations and caveats: Statistical testing detected no significant gap in CD8+ Simpson's diversity between patients and controls.

A note on this clonotype: What it binds is unknown.

V shed 10 bases and J shed 9 bases, with 21 bases lying between them. The CDR3 runs 14 residues. Per the germline V gene, CDR1 is SNHLY and CDR2 is FYNNEI. CDR3 and TCR beta VDJ profiling relied on a genomic DNA template. A single record per CDR3 protein comes from TCRdb applying MiXCR to the reads. This table has about 160,000 distinct CDR3 sequences, around half appearing once. Patients sequenced had flow cytometry evidence of CD8+CD57+ cell expansion. Each patient had severe acquired aplastic anemia. This TCR was recovered from a human donor with aplastic anemia. The V call is TRBV2, the J call TRBJ2-2, with D perhaps matching TRBD2 (6 bases). The sequenced material came from sorted CD4+, CD8+, or CD8+CD57+ T cells (not recorded which) from PBMCs. This CDR3 reads CATWTAGPGWELFF. The CDR3 region has the DNA TGTGCCACCTGGACTGCGGGACCTGGGTGGGAGCTGTTTTTT.